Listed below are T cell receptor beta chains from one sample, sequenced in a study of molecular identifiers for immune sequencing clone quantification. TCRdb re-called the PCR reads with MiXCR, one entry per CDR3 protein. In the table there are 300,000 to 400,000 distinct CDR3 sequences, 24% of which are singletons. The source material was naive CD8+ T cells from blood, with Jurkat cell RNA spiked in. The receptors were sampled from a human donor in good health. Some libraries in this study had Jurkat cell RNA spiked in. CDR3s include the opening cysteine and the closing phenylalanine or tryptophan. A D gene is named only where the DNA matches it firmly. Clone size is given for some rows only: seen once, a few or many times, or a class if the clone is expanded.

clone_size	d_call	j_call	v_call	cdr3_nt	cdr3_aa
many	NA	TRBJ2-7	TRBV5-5	TGTGCCAGCAGCTTGCCCCAGACAGTTTATCAGTCCGTGTACGAGCAGTACTTC	CASSLPQTVYQSVYEQYF
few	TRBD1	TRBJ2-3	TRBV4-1	TGCGCCAGCAGCCAAGGACTCCAGGCAGGGGGTCCGACAGATACGCAGTATTTT	CASSQGLQAGGPTDTQYF
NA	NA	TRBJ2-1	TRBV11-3	TGTGCCAGCAGCTTAGCCGAGAACCTTGAGCAGTTCTTC	CASSLAENLEQFF
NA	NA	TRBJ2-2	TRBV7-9	TGTGCCAGCTGCTCAGCCGCCCCGAGCACCGGGGAGCTGTTTTTT	CASCSAAPSTGELFF
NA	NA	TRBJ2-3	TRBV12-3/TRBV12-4	TGTGCCAGCAGTTTGGAGGACACAGATACGCAGTATTTT	CASSLEDTDTQYF
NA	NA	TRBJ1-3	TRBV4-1	TGCGCCAGCAGCCAGGGACGGTACTCTGGAAACACCATATATTTT	CASSQGRYSGNTIYF
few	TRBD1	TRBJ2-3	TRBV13	TGTGCCAGCAGCTTTGGGACAGCCGAAGATCCTAGCACAGATACGCAGTATTTT	CASSFGTAEDPSTDTQYF
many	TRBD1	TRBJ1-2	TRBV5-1	TGCGCCAGCAGTGGGACAGACTATGGCTACACCTTC	CASSGTDYGYTF
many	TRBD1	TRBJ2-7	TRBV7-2	TGTGCCAGCAGCTGGGGACAGTCCTACGAGCAGTACTTC	CASSWGQSYEQYF
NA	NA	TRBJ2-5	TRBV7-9	TGTGCCAGCAGCTTTAATCGGGACGATGAGACCCAGTACTTC	CASSFNRDDETQYF
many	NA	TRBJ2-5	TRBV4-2	TGTGCCAGCAGCCAAGGTTCCCCAGAGACCCAGTACTTC	CASSQGSPETQYF
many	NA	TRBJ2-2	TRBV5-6	TGTGCCAGCAGCTTGGATGAAGGAAACACCGGGGAGCTGTTTTTT	CASSLDEGNTGELFF
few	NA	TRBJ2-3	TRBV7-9	TGTGCCAGCAGCTTAGAACAGGGTGGTCCAACAGATACGCAGTATTTT	CASSLEQGGPTDTQYF
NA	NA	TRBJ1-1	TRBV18	TGTGCCAGCTCACCACCGGACAAGAACACTGAAGCTTTCTTT	CASSPPDKNTEAFF
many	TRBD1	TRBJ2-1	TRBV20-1	TGCAGTGCTTCGGACAGGGCCTACAATGAGCAGTTCTTC	CSASDRAYNEQFF
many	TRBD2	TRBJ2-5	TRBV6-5	TGTGCCAGCAGTTACTTGACTAGCCGAGAAGAGACCCAGTACTTC	CASSYLTSREETQYF
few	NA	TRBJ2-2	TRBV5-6	TGTGCCAGCAGCTTGGAAGAAGTGACAAGAGCCATGAACACCGGGGAGCTGGTTTTT	CASSLEEVTRAMNTGELVF
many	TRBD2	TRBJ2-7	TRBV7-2	TGTGCCAGCAGCTTTGGGACTAGCTCCTACGAGCAGTACTTC	CASSFGTSSYEQYF
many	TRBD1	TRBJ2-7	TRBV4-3	TGCGCCAGCAGCCAATACAGGGGGCCCGGCTACGAGCAGTACTTC	CASSQYRGPGYEQYF
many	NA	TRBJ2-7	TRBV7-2	TGTGCCAGCAGCTTAGGAGAAGCCTACGAGCAGTACTTC	CASSLGEAYEQYF
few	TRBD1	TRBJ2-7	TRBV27	TGTGCCAGCAGTTTCGGTTCAGGGGGTGCCTACGAGCAGTACTTC	CASSFGSGGAYEQYF
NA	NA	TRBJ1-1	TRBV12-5	TGTGCTAGTGGTTTGAGTGGCTTTGGGAACACTGAAGCTTTCTTT	CASGLSGFGNTEAFF
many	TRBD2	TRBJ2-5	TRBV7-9	TGTGCCAGCAGCGACGGACTAGCGAAAGAGACCCAGTACTTC	CASSDGLAKETQYF
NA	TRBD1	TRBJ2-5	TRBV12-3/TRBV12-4	TGTGCCAGCAGTCCTGACAGGGGTGAGACCCAGTACTTC	CASSPDRGETQYF
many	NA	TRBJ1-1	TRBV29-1	TGCAGCGTCGAGGGAGAGGAACTGAACACTGAAGCTTTCTTT	CSVEGEELNTEAFF
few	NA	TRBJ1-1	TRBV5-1	TGCGCCAGCAGTCCACCCAGTTTAGGTATTAACACTGAAGCTTTCTTT	CASSPPSLGINTEAFF
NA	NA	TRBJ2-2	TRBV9	TGTGCCAGCAACGTCGGGTTCACCGGGGAGCTGTTTTTT	CASNVGFTGELFF
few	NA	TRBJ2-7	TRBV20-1	TGCAGTGCTAGAGAGGACCTGAGGAAGCAGTACTTC	CSAREDLRKQYF
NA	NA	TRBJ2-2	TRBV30	TGTGCCTGCCCACAACCGGACTCCCATTCGTTCGGGGTCTCCGGGGAGCTGTTTTTT	CACPQPDSHSFGVSGELFF
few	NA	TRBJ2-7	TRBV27	TGTGCCAGCAGTCCGATCTGGGGCGCGTACTCCTACGAGCAGTACTTC	CASSPIWGAYSYEQYF
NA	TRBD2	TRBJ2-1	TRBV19	TGTGCCAGTAGTTGGGGTCCTAGCGGGAGCAGGAATGAGCAGTTCTTC	CASSWGPSGSRNEQFF
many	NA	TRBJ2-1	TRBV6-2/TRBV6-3	TGTGCCAGCAGTTACGAGGCAAGGAATGAGCAGTTCTTC	CASSYEARNEQFF
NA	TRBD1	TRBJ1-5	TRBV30	TGTGCCTGCGGGGACAGGGGCAATCAGCCCCAGCATTTT	CACGDRGNQPQHF
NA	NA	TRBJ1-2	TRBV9	TGTGCCGGCAGCGTCAGCCCCTCCGAACAGACACCCTATGGCTACACCTTC	CAGSVSPSEQTPYGYTF
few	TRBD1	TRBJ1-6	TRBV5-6	TGTGCCAGCAGCTTGGGGCGAGGTACAGGGGGTTCACCCCTCCACTTT	CASSLGRGTGGSPLHF
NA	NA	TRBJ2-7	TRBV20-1	TGCAGTGCTAGAGGTAGGGGGTACGAGCAGTACTTC	CSARGRGYEQYF
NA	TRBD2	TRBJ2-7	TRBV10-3	TGTGCCATCAGCCCGACTAGCGAACGACCCGAGCAGTACTTC	CAISPTSERPEQYF
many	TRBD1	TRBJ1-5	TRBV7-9	TGTGCCAGCAGCTTGGGCACAGGGGGGCCCCAGCATTTT	CASSLGTGGPQHF
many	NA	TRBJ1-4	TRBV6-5	TGTGCCAGCAGTTACTCCGGTGAAAAACTGTTTTTT	CASSYSGEKLFF
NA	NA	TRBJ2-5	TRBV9	TGTGCCAGCAGCCCCCCGGCTAGCCAAGAGAGCCAGTACTTC	CASSPPASQESQYF
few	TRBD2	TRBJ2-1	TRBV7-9	TGTGCCAGCAGCTTACCCCACGGACTAGCTTCTGATGAGCAGTTCTTC	CASSLPHGLASDEQFF
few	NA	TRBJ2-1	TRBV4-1	TGCGCCAGCAGCCAAAAAGATGGCGCTAGCTCCTACAATGAGCAGTTCTTC	CASSQKDGASSYNEQFF
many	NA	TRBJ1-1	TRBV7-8	TGTGCCAGCAGCTTAGTGGGGTATGCTGAAGCTTTCTTT	CASSLVGYAEAFF
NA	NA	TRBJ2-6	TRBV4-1	TGCGCCAGCAGCCCCTTGTTAGGGGCCAACGTCCTGACTTTC	CASSPLLGANVLTF
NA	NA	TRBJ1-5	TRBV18	TGTGCCAGCTCATCATGGGCCCCGGAACTCAATCAGCCCCAGCATTTT	CASSSWAPELNQPQHF
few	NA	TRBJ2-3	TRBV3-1	TGTGCCAGCGCGCGATTTAGGGGTGCCGGCACAGATACGCAGTATTTT	CASARFRGAGTDTQYF
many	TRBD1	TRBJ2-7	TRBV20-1	TGCAGTGCTAGGGAACAGGGGTTGTACGAGCAGTACTTC	CSAREQGLYEQYF
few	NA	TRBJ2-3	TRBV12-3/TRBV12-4	TGTGCCAGCAGTTTAGGGGTCCCCACAGATACGCAGTATTTT	CASSLGVPTDTQYF
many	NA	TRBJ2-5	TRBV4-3	TGCGCCAGCAGCCAAGATTCCAAAGAGACCCAGTACTTC	CASSQDSKETQYF